The source of this T cell receptor (beta chain) is a study of blood T cell repertoires in COVID-19. Looking at the study overall: PBMCs, B-cell-depleted T cells, or T cells were the source of the cDNA or gDNA that made up the material.

The germline gives CDR1 DFQATT, CDR2 SNEGSKA (reference sequence). This CDR3 spans 14 amino acids. The germline V and J ends were trimmed by 3 bases and 4 bases, with 12 bases remaining between them. Authors' processing steps: Quantification of nucleated cells was approximated via reference gene primer amplification. The protocol was immunoSEQ multiplex PCR, while the TCRdb copy is restricted to in-frame clones and leaves out a portion. V, J and clone size are taken as reported in that table, and D and trimming were inferred from the DNA itself. The table includes under 150,000 clones, around 80% detected once. Participants were aged about 18 to 95 years, lived in some 23 US areas, and enrolled virtually.

This clonotype originated in a man aged 35-49 years with acute COVID-19. The material sequenced was PBMCs or T cells enriched from blood (not recorded which). The rearrangement links TRBV20-1 to TRBJ2-2; D gene uncertain. CDR3 region: CSASKAVITGELFF. DNA for the CDR3: TGCAGTGCTAGTAAGGCGGTTATCACCGGGGAGCTGTTTTTT.